Following are 30 T cell receptor beta chains from one sample sequenced in a study of blood T cell repertoires in COVID-19 (dated by TCRdb to 2019 to 2021). The method behind the library was the immunoSEQ multiplex PCR assay. The table comes from immuneACCESS by way of TCRdb, which keeps in-frame sequences with V and J called. Part of the clones is missing from these tables; in studies checked, under half for an unresolved V gene and the rest for unknown reasons. This sample has over 40,000 clones in its table, and 85% to 90% of those were observed once. The ten largest clones represent over 3.5% of the sample. Material: peripheral blood. The receptors come from a man at least 80 years old with active COVID-19.

V gene TRBV7-8 combines with J gene TRBJ2-3, with a weak D call TRBD2 (6 bases). The CDR3 consists of 14 residues. Germline V lookup: CDR1 SGHVS, CDR2 FQNEAQ. Trimming removed 5 bases from V and 0 bases from J, with 9 bases in between. The CDR3 loop reads CASSISGSTDTQYF. CDR3 bases: TGTGCCAGCAGCATAAGCGGGAGCACAGATACGCAGTATTTT.

The chain employs TRBV4-2 and TRBJ2-1, with a possible D match to TRBD2 (5 bases). V was clipped by 0 bases and J by 0 bases, with 12 bases between them. This CDR3 region has 17 residues. Germline V gene lookup returns CDR1 LGHNA and CDR2 YNFKEQ. CDR3 nucleotide sequence: TGTGCCAGCAGCCAAGATGGACTGGTCAGCTCCTACAATGAGCAGTTCTTC. It translates to CASSQDGLVSSYNEQFF.

This chain links TRBV20-1 with TRBJ2-7, with D unresolved. Trimming removed 2 bases at V and 4 bases at J, with 6 bases between. The length of the CDR3 is 11 residues. Germline assignment: CDR1 DFQATT and CDR2 SNEGSKA (reference sequence). CDR3 nucleotide sequence: TGCAGTGCTAGAATGGCTTACGAGCAGTACTTC. As protein: CSARMAYEQYF.

This chain links TRBV28 with TRBJ1-2; tentatively, D is TRBD1 (5 bases). V was clipped by 7 bases and J by 7 bases, with 16 bases between them. In germline, CDR1 is MDHEN, CDR2 SYDVKM. This CDR3 has 13 amino acids. The CDR3 loop reads CASTSGQGGGYTF. The CDR3, as DNA: TGTGCCAGCACCTCTGGGCAGGGTGGTGGCTACACCTTC.

This chain connects TRBV6-6 to TRBJ2-7; maybe TRBD2 (5 bases). The CDR3 extends over 16 amino acids. The V end lost 0 bases, the J end lost 0 bases, and 12 bases lay between the germline ends. CDR1 is MNHNY and CDR2 is SVGAGI in the germline V gene (reference sequence). The CDR3 sequence: CASSYSPAASSYEQYF. The CDR3 DNA follows: TGTGCCAGCAGTTACTCTCCAGCGGCGAGCTCCTACGAGCAGTACTTC.

This clone was seen more than once but under ten times. The chain joins TRBV29-1 to TRBJ2-2; 11 bases are shared with TRBD2. Germline-derived CDR1 and CDR2 are SQVTM and ANQGSEA. CDR3 size: 14 residues. Trimming cost V 5 bases and J 7 bases; bases outside gene matches: 6. CDR3 bases: TGCAGCGTTATAGCGGGAGGGCGCGTCGGGGAGCTGTTTTTT. Amino acids: CSVIAGGRVGELFF.

This chain connects TRBV19 to TRBJ1-5; 8 bases agree with TRBD1. The CDR3 loop spans 15 amino acids. V lost 3 bases to trimming and J lost 6 bases; unmatched junction nucleotides: 7. Germline CDR1 LNHDA, CDR2 SQIVND (reference sequence). Here the CDR3 reads CASSIRTGLSQPQHF. Here the CDR3 DNA reads TGTGCCAGTAGTATCCGGACAGGGTTGAGTCAGCCCCAGCATTTT. The entire variable domain, with the rest obtained from reference TRBV19 and TRBJ1-5, is as follows: DGGITQSPKYLFRKEGQNVTLSCEQNLNHDAMYWYRQDPGQGLRLIYYSQIVNDFQKGDIAEGYSVSREKKESFPLTVTSAQKNPTAFYLCASSIRTGLSQPQHFGDGTRLSIL.

This chain uses TRBV9 with TRBJ1-4, with D uncertain. The germline V gene has CDR1 SGDLS and CDR2 YYNGEE. Trimming removed 1 base at V and 6 bases at J, with 10 bases between. CDR3 length: 14 amino acids. The CDR3 reads CASSVLAGDEKLFF. The DNA for the CDR3 is TGTGCCAGCAGCGTACTCGCCGGGGATGAAAAACTGTTTTTT.

V and J are TRBV6-5 and TRBJ2-7; D is perhaps TRBD1 (6 bases). Trimming stripped 4 bases from V and 5 bases from J, with 12 bases between. The CDR3 runs 13 residues. Germline values: CDR1 MNHEY, CDR2 SVGAGI. For the CDR3, the DNA is TGTGCCAGCAGTTTTTCACAGGGTAACGAGCAGTACTTC. Its protein is CASSFSQGNEQYF.

This clone was seen a single time. The chain couples TRBV9 to TRBJ1-3; 8 bases agree with TRBD1. Looked up from germline, CDR1 is SGDLS and CDR2 is YYNGEE. The CDR3 covers 17 residues. V was pared by 3 bases and J by 2 bases, with 10 bases of the junction left unmatched. The CDR3 nucleotides read TGTGCCAGCAGCGCCCGAATGGACAGGGCGGCTGGAAACACCATATATTTT. Translation gives CASSARMDRAAGNTIYF.

V is TRBV5-1 and J is TRBJ2-7; no clear D gene. The V end lost 3 bases, the J end lost 2 bases, and 6 bases lay between the germline ends. The CDR3 is made up of 12 amino acids. Germline-derived CDR1 and CDR2 are SGHRS and YFSETQ. Written as DNA, the CDR3 is TGCGCCAGCAGCTCCACTACCTACGAGCAGTACTTC. Amino acids: CASSSTTYEQYF.

This clone was found a few times. V usage is TRBV7-2 and J usage is TRBJ1-1; no clear D gene. Germline V gives CDR1 SGHTA, CDR2 FQGNSA. The CDR3 totals 13 residues. The V end was cut by 5 bases, the J end by 7 bases, with 14 bases between. DNA of the CDR3: TGTGCCAGCAGCGGACTGAGGGCAGATGAAGCTTTCTTT. Translated: CASSGLRADEAFF.

The V gene is TRBV19, the J gene TRBJ2-7; TRBD2 matches 11 bases. The length of the CDR3 is 14 residues. CDR1 LNHDA and CDR2 SQIVND come from the germline V gene (reference sequence). CDR3 DNA sequence: TGTGCTACAAAGGGGGCTAGCGGGAGGTACGAGCAGTACTTC. It is translated as CATKGASGRYEQYF.

The rearrangement joins TRBV20-1 to TRBJ2-3; 7 bases are shared with TRBD2. With V trimmed by 3 bases and J by 2 bases, 8 bases remained unmatched. This CDR3 has 15 amino acids. Germline V CDR1 and CDR2: DFQATT, SNEGSKA (reference sequence). The CDR3 loop reads CSASASGIHTDTQYF. The CDR3 region has the DNA TGCAGTGCTAGTGCTAGCGGCATACACACAGATACGCAGTATTTT.

The CDR3 protein is CASTDGQGETQYF. The CDR3 DNA reads TGTGCCAGCACGGACGGACAGGGTGAGACCCAGTACTTC. The chain recombines TRBV5-4 with TRBJ2-5; 8 bases agree with TRBD1. The junction had 6 bases not matched to a gene; V was cut back by 6 bases and J by 5 bases. The germline V gene has CDR1 SGHNT and CDR2 YYREEE (reference sequence). The CDR3 totals 13 residues.

The chain uses TRBV30 and TRBJ2-7; D perhaps matches TRBD1 (6 bases). The germline CDR1 and CDR2 sequences are GTSNPN and SVGIG (reference sequence). V gave up 4 bases and J gave up 2 bases, with 18 bases separating them. The CDR3 totals 15 residues. CDR3 DNA sequence: TGTGCCTGGAACGCCTTCGGGACAAAACCCTACGAGCAGTACTTC. This codes for CAWNAFGTKPYEQYF. The whole variable domain, filled in from reference TRBV30 and TRBJ2-7, reads SQTIHQWPATLVQPVGSPLSLECTVEGTSNPNLYWYRQAAGRGLQLLFYSVGIGQISSEVPQNLSASRPQDRQFILSSKKLLLSDSGFYLCAWNAFGTKPYEQYFGPGTRLTVT.

This chain uses TRBV7-3 with TRBJ2-1; D unresolved. This CDR3 comprises 13 residues. Deletions cut 4 bases from V and 12 bases from J, with 16 bases between. Germline values: CDR1 SGHTA, CDR2 FQGTGA. This CDR3 is CASSSLVSHVQFF. The CDR3 region has the DNA TGTGCCAGCAGCTCCCTAGTCTCCCACGTGCAGTTCTTC.

This clone was detected only a few times. The genes are TRBV18 and TRBJ1-5; D gene uncertain. This CDR3 is 16 amino acids long. Germline CDR1 KGHSH, CDR2 LQKENI. The ends were cut back, 4 bases at V and 0 bases at J, with 13 bases in the middle. CDR3 coding DNA: TGTGCCAGCTCACAATCGACAAGATATAGCAATCAGCCCCAGCATTTT. Encoded protein: CASSQSTRYSNQPQHF.

This chain connects TRBV2 to TRBJ2-1, with 9 bases aligning to TRBD2. This CDR3 is 17 amino acids long. Trimming at V came to 4 bases and at J to 1 base, leaving 8 bases not matched to a gene. Germline lookup yields CDR1 SNHLY and CDR2 FYNNEI. CDR3 sequence (DNA): TGTGCCAGCAGTGTAGAGCGGGAGGCCCCTTCCTACAATGAGCAGTTCTTC. This sequence encodes CASSVEREAPSYNEQFF.

V gene TRBV5-4 combines with J gene TRBJ1-5; 7 nucleotides agree with TRBD1. J was trimmed by 3 bases and V by 2 bases; bases with no gene match: 2. The CDR3 totals 14 residues. CDR1 and CDR2 from the germline V gene are SGHNT and YYREEE (reference sequence). CDR3 bases: TGTGCCAGCAGCTTCGACAGGGACAATCAGCCCCAGCATTTT. Translating gives CASSFDRDNQPQHF.

This chain uses TRBV7-2 with TRBJ2-5; tentatively, D is TRBD2 (7 bases). Looked up from germline, CDR1 is SGHTA and CDR2 is FQGNSA. V lost 8 bases to trimming and J lost 11 bases, with 21 bases between them. The CDR3 has 13 amino acids. The CDR3 sequence: CASGTQGSGTQYF. CDR3 DNA sequence: TGTGCCAGCGGCACTCAGGGAAGCGGGACACAGTACTTC. The full variable domain, its missing parts supplied by reference TRBV7-2 and TRBJ2-5, is GAGVSQSPSNKVTEKGKDVELRCDPISGHTALYWYRQSLGQGLEFLIYFQGNSAPDKSGLPSDRFSAERTGGSVSTLTIQRTQQEDSAVYLCASGTQGSGTQYFGPGTRLLVL.

This chain connects TRBV11-2 to TRBJ1-2; D is unresolved. Trimming removed 6 bases from V and 1 base from J, with 3 bases in between. This CDR3 comprises 11 residues. CDR1 is SGHAT, CDR2 FQNNGV, per germline. CDR3 loop: CASSRNYGYTF. The CDR3 nucleotides are TGTGCCAGCAGTCGTAACTATGGCTACACCTTC.

The gene calls are TRBV18 and TRBJ1-2, with TRBD1 matching 7 bases. From germline, CDR1 is KGHSH and CDR2 LQKENI. Unmatched junction bases numbered 8, after V lost 3 bases and J lost 4 bases. The CDR3 length is 15 residues. The CDR3 loop reads CASSPKSRDSYGYTF. CDR3 in DNA: TGTGCCAGCTCACCCAAATCCCGGGACAGCTATGGCTACACCTTC.

The V and J genes are TRBV19 and TRBJ1-2; possibly TRBD1 for D (6 bases). Trimming removed 6 bases from V and 0 bases from J, with 11 bases in between. CDR3 length equals 14 residues. Germline lookup yields CDR1 LNHDA and CDR2 SQIVND (reference sequence). The CDR3 loop is CASSLGQSNYGYTF. The CDR3 DNA is TGTGCCAGTAGCCTAGGACAGTCTAACTATGGCTACACCTTC. Full variable domain (missing parts from reference TRBV19 and TRBJ1-2): DGGITQSPKYLFRKEGQNVTLSCEQNLNHDAMYWYRQDPGQGLRLIYYSQIVNDFQKGDIAEGYSVSREKKESFPLTVTSAQKNPTAFYLCASSLGQSNYGYTFGSGTRLTVV.

CDR3 nucleotides: TGTGCCAGCAGCTTAGGTTCCGGCAGGGTGGCAGATACGCAGTATTTT. Residues: CASSLGSGRVADTQYF. V is TRBV7-2 and J is TRBJ2-3; tentative D call: TRBD1 (5 bases). Trimming shortened V by 1 base and J by 4 bases, and 15 bases separated the two germline ends. Germline V gives CDR1 SGHTA, CDR2 FQGNSA. The CDR3 length is 16 residues.

This chain uses TRBV6-1 with TRBJ1-5, with D uncertain. The CDR3 length is 15 residues. Between the trimmed V and J ends, which lost 2 bases and 1 base, there was a span of 9 bases. Germline assignment: CDR1 MNHNS and CDR2 SASEGT. The CDR3 DNA reads TGTGCCAGCAGTGAATTCCCACAGAGCAATCAGCCCCAGCATTTT. Translating gives CASSEFPQSNQPQHF.

This clone was seen a single time. The chain recombines TRBV28 with TRBJ2-4; D perhaps matches TRBD1 (5 bases). The CDR3 sequence is 16 residues long. The germline gives CDR1 MDHEN, CDR2 SYDVKM. Trimming stripped 3 bases from V and 1 base from J, with 13 bases between. This CDR3 reads CASSFGAGLAKNIQYF. CDR3 coding DNA: TGTGCCAGCAGTTTTGGGGCAGGGTTGGCCAAAAACATTCAGTACTTC.

The chain links TRBV6-6 to TRBJ2-3, with 9 positions matching TRBD1. This CDR3 spans 16 amino acids. After removal of 5 bases from V and 0 bases from J, the junction contained 6 bases not matched to a gene. Germline CDR1 and CDR2: MNHNY and SVGAGI (reference sequence). The DNA of the CDR3 is TGTGCCAGCAGTCCTCGGGACAGGGAGAGCACAGATACGCAGTATTTT. Translated: CASSPRDRESTDTQYF.

The V and J genes are TRBV7-9 and TRBJ2-4; D perhaps matches TRBD1 (6 bases). CDR1 is SEHNR and CDR2 is FQNEAQ in the germline V gene (reference sequence). The V end lost 4 bases, the J end lost 1 base, and 14 bases lay between the germline ends. The CDR3 is made up of 16 amino acids. The CDR3 loop is CASSSYRDSAKNIQYF. The CDR3 nucleotides are TGTGCCAGCAGCTCCTACAGGGATTCGGCCAAAAACATTCAGTACTTC.

CDR3 in amino acids: CASSLGLAVYNEQFF. The CDR3 nucleotides are TGTGCCAGCAGCTTAGGACTAGCGGTCTACAATGAGCAGTTCTTC. J is TRBJ2-1 and V is TRBV13; 8 positions agree with TRBD2. This CDR3 region has 15 residues. After removal of 0 bases from V and 3 bases from J, the junction contained 1 base not matched to a gene. Germline CDR1 reads PRHDT; CDR2 reads FYEKMQ (reference sequence).